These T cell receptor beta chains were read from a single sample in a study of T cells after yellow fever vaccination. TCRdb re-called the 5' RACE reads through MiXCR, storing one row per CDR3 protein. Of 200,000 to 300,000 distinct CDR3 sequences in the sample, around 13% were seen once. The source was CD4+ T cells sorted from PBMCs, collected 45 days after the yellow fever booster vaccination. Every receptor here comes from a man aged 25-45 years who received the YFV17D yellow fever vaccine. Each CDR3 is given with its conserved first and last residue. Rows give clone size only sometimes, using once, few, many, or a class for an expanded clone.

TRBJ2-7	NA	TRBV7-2	CASSPQGLSYEQYF
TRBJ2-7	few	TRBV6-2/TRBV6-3	CASSFRGRPYEQYF
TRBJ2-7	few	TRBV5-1	CASSPQGNEQYF
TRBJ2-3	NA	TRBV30	CAWSQTSERSYF
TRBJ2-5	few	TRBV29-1	CSVGRENQETQYF
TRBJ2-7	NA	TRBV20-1	CSATEGSSYEQYF
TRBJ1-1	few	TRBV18	CASSPPSVNTEAFF
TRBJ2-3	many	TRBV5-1	CASSPLTALGGRDGTDTQYF
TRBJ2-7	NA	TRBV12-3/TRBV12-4	CAISQGANGHEQYF
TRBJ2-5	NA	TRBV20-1	CSPTGGLAEETQYF
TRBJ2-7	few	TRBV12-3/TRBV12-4	CASSSHDRGSYEQYF
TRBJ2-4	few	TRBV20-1	CSAETGGADIQYF
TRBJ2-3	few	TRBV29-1	CSVEAAMGTQYF
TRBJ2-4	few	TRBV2	CASRELAGLLLAKNIQYF
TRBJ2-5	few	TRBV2	CASSESTSPTQYF
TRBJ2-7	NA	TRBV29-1	CSVCLRESSYEQYF
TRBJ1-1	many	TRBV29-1	CSVAQGRNTEAFF
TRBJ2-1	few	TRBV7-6	CASSLERKGLGFLFF
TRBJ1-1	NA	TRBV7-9	CASSSYDGRSTEAFF
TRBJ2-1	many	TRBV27	CASSLRTGQLGYEQFF
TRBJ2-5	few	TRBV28	CASSWSAQTQYF
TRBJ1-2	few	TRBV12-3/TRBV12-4	CASSPGQGFGYGYTF
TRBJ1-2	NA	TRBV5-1	CASSRELGYGYTF
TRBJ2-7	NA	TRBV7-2	CASSLNGHSYEQYF
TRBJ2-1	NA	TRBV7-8	CASSSLGPYNEQFF
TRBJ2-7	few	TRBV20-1	CSARLPGLGEQYF
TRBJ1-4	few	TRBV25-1	CASSELDRVREKLFF
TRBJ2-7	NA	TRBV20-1	CSATLAGVSYEQYF
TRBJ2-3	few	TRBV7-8	CASSTRTRSSTDTQYF
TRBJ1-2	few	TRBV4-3	CASSQVQGNGYTF
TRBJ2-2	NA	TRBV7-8	CASSNRDTATGELFF
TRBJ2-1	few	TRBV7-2	CASSFAGAIDEQFF
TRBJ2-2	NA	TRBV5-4	CASSLGSPSGSLARGELFF